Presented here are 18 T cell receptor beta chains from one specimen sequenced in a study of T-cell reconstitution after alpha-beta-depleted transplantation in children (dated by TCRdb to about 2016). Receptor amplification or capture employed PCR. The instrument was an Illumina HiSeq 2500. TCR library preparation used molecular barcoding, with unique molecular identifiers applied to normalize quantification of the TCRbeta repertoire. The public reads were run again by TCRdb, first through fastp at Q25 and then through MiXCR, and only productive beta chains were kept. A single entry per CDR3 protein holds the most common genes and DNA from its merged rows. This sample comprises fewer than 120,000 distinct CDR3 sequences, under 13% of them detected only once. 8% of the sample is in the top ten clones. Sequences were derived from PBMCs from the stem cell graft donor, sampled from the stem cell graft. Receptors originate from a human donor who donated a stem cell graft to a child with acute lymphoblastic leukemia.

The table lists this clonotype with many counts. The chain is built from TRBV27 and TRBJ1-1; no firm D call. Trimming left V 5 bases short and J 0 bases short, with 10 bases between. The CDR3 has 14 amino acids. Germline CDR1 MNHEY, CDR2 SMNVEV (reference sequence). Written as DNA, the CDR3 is TGTGCCAGCAGTGTACACCGAATGAACACTGAAGCTTTCTTT. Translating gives CASSVHRMNTEAFF.

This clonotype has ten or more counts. The CDR3 DNA follows: TGTGCCAGCAGTCTCCTTAGCGGGAGGGCCTACGAGCAGTACTTC. Its protein product is CASSLLSGRAYEQYF. The chain couples TRBV12-3 or TRBV12-4 to TRBJ2-7, with 11 bases identical to TRBD2. There are 15 residues in the CDR3. V lost 5 bases and J lost 2; bases outside the gene matches: 5.

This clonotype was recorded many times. The CDR3 DNA reads TGTGCCAGCAGTTACGGGGATCAGCCCCAGCATTTT. This codes for CASSYGDQPQHF. The chain links TRBV6-2 or TRBV6-3 to TRBJ1-5; D not resolved. In germline, CDR1 is MNHEY, CDR2 SVGEGT. The V gene lost 2 bases and the J gene lost 5 bases, with 4 bases spanning the gap. CDR3 size: 12 residues.

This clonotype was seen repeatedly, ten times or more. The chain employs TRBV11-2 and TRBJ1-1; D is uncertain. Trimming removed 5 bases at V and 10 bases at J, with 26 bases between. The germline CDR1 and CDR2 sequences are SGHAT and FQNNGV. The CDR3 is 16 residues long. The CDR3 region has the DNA TGTGCCAGCAGCCCCCCTCCCCAAAGAGAGGGAATGGGAGCTTTCTTT. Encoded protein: CASSPPPQREGMGAFF.

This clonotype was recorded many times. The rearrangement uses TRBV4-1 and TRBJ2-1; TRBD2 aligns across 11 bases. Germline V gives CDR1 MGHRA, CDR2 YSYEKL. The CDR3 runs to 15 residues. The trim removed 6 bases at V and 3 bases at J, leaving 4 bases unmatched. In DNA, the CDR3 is TGCGCCAGCAGGATAGCGGGAGGGGGCTACAATGAGCAGTTCTTC. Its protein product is CASRIAGGGYNEQFF.

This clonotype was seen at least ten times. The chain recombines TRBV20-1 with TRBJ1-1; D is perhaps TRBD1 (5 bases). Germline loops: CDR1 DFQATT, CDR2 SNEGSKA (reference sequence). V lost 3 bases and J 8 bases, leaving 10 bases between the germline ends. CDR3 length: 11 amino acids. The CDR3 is CSASQGGEAFF. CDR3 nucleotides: TGCAGTGCTAGCCAGGGCGGCGAAGCTTTCTTT.

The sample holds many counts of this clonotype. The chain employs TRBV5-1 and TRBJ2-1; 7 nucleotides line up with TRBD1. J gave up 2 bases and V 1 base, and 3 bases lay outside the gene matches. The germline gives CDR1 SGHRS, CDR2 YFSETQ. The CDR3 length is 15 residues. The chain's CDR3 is CASSLKQGPYNEQFF. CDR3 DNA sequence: TGCGCCAGCAGCTTGAAACAGGGGCCCTACAATGAGCAGTTCTTC.

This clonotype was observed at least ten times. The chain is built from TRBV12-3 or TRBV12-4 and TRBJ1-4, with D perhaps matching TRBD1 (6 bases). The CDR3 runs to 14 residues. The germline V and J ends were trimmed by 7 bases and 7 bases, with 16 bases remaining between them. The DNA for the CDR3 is TGTGCCAGCATCGGGGAAAGGGGGGGTGAAAAACTGTTTTTT. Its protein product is CASIGERGGEKLFF.

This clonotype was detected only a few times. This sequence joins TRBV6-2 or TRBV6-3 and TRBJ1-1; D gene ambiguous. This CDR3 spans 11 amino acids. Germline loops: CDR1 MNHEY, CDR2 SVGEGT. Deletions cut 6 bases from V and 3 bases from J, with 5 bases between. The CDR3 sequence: CASSRDTEAFF. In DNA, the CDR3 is TGTGCCAGCAGCCGGGACACTGAAGCTTTCTTT.

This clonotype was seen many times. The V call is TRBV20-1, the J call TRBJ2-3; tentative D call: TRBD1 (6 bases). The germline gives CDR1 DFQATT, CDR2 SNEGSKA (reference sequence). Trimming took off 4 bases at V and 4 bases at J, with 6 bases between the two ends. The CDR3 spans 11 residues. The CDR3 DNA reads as TGCAGTGCTAACAGGGCAGATACGCAGTATTTT. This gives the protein CSANRADTQYF.

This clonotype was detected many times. Here the CDR3 reads CASSPTGPRETQYF. The CDR3 DNA reads TGTGCCAGCAGCCCGACAGGGCCGAGGGAGACCCAGTACTTC. The chain uses TRBV7-3 and TRBJ2-5; 7 positions match TRBD1. CDR3 length: 14 residues. Germline CDR1 reads SGHTA; CDR2 reads FQGTGA. V lost 5 bases to trimming and J lost 5 bases; unmatched junction nucleotides: 8.

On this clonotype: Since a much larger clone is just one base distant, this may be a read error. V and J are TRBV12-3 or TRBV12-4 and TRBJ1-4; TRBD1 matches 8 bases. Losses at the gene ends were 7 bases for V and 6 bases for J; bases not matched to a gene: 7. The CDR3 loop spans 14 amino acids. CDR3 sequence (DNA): TGTGCCAGCACCACGACAGGGGTGGATGAAAAACTGTTTTTT. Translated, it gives CASTTTGVDEKLFF.

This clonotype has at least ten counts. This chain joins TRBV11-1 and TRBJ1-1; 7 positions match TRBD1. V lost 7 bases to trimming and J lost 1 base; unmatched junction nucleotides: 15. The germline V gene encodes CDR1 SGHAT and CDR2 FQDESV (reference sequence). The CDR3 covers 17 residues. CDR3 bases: TGTGCCAGCAACCCGCGTCCGGGCCAGGGGGAGAACACTGAAGCTTTCTTT. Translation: CASNPRPGQGENTEAFF.

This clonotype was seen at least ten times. The CDR3 region is CASNPGPTGELFF. Written as DNA, the CDR3 is TGTGCCAGCAACCCAGGCCCCACCGGGGAGCTGTTTTTT. The chain couples TRBV7-2 to TRBJ2-2; D unclear. This CDR3 has 13 residues. Trimming took 7 bases from V and 4 from J, leaving 10 bases between them. CDR1 is SGHTA, CDR2 FQGNSA, per germline.

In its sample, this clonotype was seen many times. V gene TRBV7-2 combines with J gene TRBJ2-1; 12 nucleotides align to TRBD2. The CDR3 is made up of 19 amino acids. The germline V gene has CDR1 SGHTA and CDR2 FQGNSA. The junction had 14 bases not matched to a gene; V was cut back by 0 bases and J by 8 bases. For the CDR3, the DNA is TGTGCCAGCAGCTTAGCGGGGACTAGCGGGTGGATGGGGACGGATGAGCAGTTCTTC. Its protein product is CASSLAGTSGWMGTDEQFF.

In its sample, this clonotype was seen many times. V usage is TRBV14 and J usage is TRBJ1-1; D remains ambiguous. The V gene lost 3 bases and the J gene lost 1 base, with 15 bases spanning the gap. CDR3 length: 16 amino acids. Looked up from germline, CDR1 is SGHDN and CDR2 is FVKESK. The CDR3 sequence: CASSQGRALPNTEAFF. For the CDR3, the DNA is TGTGCCAGCAGCCAGGGGAGGGCCCTCCCGAACACTGAAGCTTTCTTT.

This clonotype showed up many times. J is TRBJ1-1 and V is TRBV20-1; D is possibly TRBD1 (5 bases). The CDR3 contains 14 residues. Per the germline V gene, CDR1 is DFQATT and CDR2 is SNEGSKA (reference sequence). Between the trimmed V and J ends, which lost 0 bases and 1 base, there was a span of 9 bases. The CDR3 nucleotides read TGCAGTGCTAGAGATTGGGGGGGGAACACTGAAGCTTTCTTT. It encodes CSARDWGGNTEAFF.

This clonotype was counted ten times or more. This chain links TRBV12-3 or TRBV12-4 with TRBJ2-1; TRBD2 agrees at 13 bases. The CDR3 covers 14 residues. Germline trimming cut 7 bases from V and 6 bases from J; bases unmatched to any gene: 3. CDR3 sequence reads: CASMTSGGSNEQFF. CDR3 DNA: TGTGCCAGCATGACTAGCGGGGGGTCCAATGAGCAGTTCTTC.